This TCR beta chain stems from a study of spatial heterogeneity in lung cancer (dated by TCRdb to between 2018 and 2020). Regarding the complete study: Beta-chain transcripts were consistently detected in greater numbers than alpha-chain transcripts, which likely reflected higher beta-chain transcript abundance. In the raw uncorrected reads, each unique combination of TCR and UMI appeared on average more than ten times. Both alpha and beta chains were TCR-sequenced in approximately 200 tumor regions, about 69 matched nontumor lung samples and around 50 PBMC samples obtained at surgery. Nonsynonymous mutation counts, determined by whole-exome sequencing of tumor tissue, were related to TCR repertoire features. In non-small cell lung cancer, the study made a quantitative comparison of TCR alpha and beta repertoires among multiple tumor regions, matched nontumor lung and blood. In tumor regions, TCR transcript counts showed a strong correlation with a T cell transcriptional module score from matched bulk RNA-seq. Broad study findings and their caveats: The tumor nonsynonymous mutation count correlated with the number of expanded alpha and beta TCRs within the tumor. Counts of ubiquitous and regional expanded TCRs correlated with counts of ubiquitous and regional nonsynonymous mutations, respectively. Estimated TCR-seq coverage of tumor T cells was only around 6.7% for alpha chains and about 12% for beta chains. Confirming at a functional level the hypothesis that regional TCRs recognize regional mutations was considered to require additional single-cell paired TCR alpha and beta sequencing.

The CDR3 spans 15 residues, from the cysteine through the phenylalanine. Here the CDR3 DNA is all that survives: 45 bases in frame from base 1. For CDR1 and CDR2, the germline V gene (reference sequence) lists SEHNR and FQNEAQ. The V end loses 3 bases and the J end loses 0 bases, and a stretch of 8 bases separates them. This clonotype came up a few times. Its antigen target is currently unknown. The input lacks base qualities; no much larger clone sits a single base away. What the time point label conveys for this sample: sample taken at primary tumor resection. Donors were some 78 patients with early-stage, untreated non-small cell lung cancer from the lung TRACERx cohort. TCR sequencing used whole RNA extracted from tumor and nontumor lung tissue, or from cryopreserved PBMC samples, without cell sorting. Only patients for whom sufficient RNA was available from at least two tumor regions were selected for TCR sequencing. Before being selected, tumor and adjacent nontumor lung specimens were reviewed by a lung pathologist.

Library preparation used 5' RACE. This sample was sequenced with a NextSeq 500. In the TCR library protocol, a unique molecular identifier was attached to each TCR cDNA molecule so that PCR and sequencing errors could be corrected. For the original study's pipeline: TCR identification, UMI-based error correction and CDR3 extraction were all carried out with Decombinator tools. Expanded TCRs were defined as those above a frequency of 2 per 1,000, corresponding to the top 1% of the tumor frequency distribution. Expanded tumor TCRs statistically deemed absent (corrected P<0.05) from at least one tumor region were classed as regional, and all other expanded tumor TCRs were classed as ubiquitous. Renyi diversity was computed with the R vegan package after each repertoire had been subsampled 100 times to 5,000 TCRs. CDR3 similarity networks were constructed using string-kernel similarity of amino acid triplets, with links drawn between CDR3s whose pairwise similarity was above 0.82. In-frame beta chains were kept once TCRdb had trimmed the public reads at Q25 with fastp and called clones with MiXCR. Every entry covers one CDR3 protein and lists the most common genes and DNA from its rows. The V and J calls reflect TCRdb's pipeline rather than the authors' work. Within this sample are around 100,000 distinct CDR3 sequences, with approximately 4% of them counted one time only. The ten largest clones add up to 21% of the sample.

The clonotype originates from a male donor with early-stage non-small cell lung cancer. The rearrangement joined TRBV7-9 to TRBJ1-4; the D gene identity is not certain. Sequences were derived from lung tumor tissue, sampled at surgery. In nucleotides, the sequence is TGTGCCAGCAGCTTCCCCTCTACAACTAATGAAAAACTGTTTTTT. Its protein reads: CASSFPSTTNEKLFF.